A selection of T cell receptor beta chains follows, all from one sample in a study of technical replicates of blood from a handful of donors. Using immunoSEQ multiplex PCR, the repertoire was profiled, and TCRdb retains in-frame clones only, with some absent. The sample includes under 85,000 clones, around 97% of them seen just once. Material for sequencing was T cells isolated from PBMCs. These receptor sequences come from a human donor in good health. The conserved cysteine and the conserved F or W are not part of the CDR3 here.

v_gene	j_gene	CDR3aa
TRBV9	TRBJ1-3	ASSVEGAHGNTIY
TRBV7-8	TRBJ2-7	ASSLIEREPYEQY
TRBV6-5	TRBJ1-1	ASISGLEEAF
TRBV10-3	TRBJ1-1	AISGDRRQGRVNTEAF
TRBV4-2	TRBJ2-7	ASSPTGSGQFYEQY
TRBV6-1	TRBJ2-7	ASSEGDSTFSYEQY
TRBV19	TRBJ1-1	ASFTGEAF
TRBV28	TRBJ1-1	PIPNTEAF
TRBV15	TRBJ2-7	ATSRDGQGRSYEQY
TRBV14	TRBJ2-7	ASSQEFSGPASEQY
TRBV5-4	TRBJ2-1	ASRRDSGNEQF
TRBV30	TRBJ1-3	AWSIDAGTARNTIY
TRBV7-9	TRBJ1-1	ASSLDSGAIPNTEAF
TRBV6-1	TRBJ2-7	ASLSSSSYEQY
TRBV11-2	TRBJ2-7	ASSGRTGGGYEQY
TRBV30	TRBJ2-3	AWSAGTSGGTDTQY
TRBV11-3	TRBJ2-1	ASSHSPSNEQF
TRBV7-6	TRBJ1-2	ASSLIAQEFLGYGYT
TRBV27	TRBJ2-2	ASSFTRWAANTGELF
TRBV6-5	TRBJ1-5	ASSYLFGDAKPQH
TRBV7-2	TRBJ2-5	ASSLWASGEETQY
TRBV2	TRBJ1-2	ASPGQGDYGYT
TRBV7-9	TRBJ1-4	ASSLAGGTAHYSNEKLF
TRBV6-5	TRBJ1-4	ASSPLGITAEKLF
TRBV4-1	TRBJ1-2	ASSQLGIGHGYT